This T cell receptor (beta chain) came from a study of glioma-infiltrating T cells. In the case of this clonotype: Its antigen is unknown. In this CDR3 the conserved last residue, phenylalanine or tryptophan, is missing, so a read error is likely.

This CDR3 has 14 residues. The germline V gene encodes CDR1 MNHEY and CDR2 SMNVEV (reference sequence). The germline V and J ends were trimmed by 6 bases and 4 bases, with 15 bases remaining between them. General study findings and limits: Gliomas, especially low-grade, showed above-expected tissue-blood divergence; non-neoplastic patients showed below.

Amplification of TCR alpha and beta CDR3 regions from RNA used iRepertoire nested multiplex PCR. Input was roughly 85-450 ng of tissue mRNA or PBMC total RNA. Each CDR3 protein gets one entry after TCRdb re-called the multiplex PCR reads with MiXCR. The top ten clones hold more than 15% of a sample with 150,000 or so distinct CDR3 sequences, about two fifths of them seen once. The clonotype was recovered from a human donor with low-grade glioma or glioblastoma, undergoing nonglioma brain surgery, or in good health (not recorded which). The chain joins TRBV27 to TRBJ1-2, with a weak D call TRBD1 (6 bases). Sequenced: glioma tissue, nonneoplastic brain tissue, or PBMCs (not recorded which). The CDR3 is CASSSPGGLYGYTL. The CDR3 DNA sequence: TGTGCCAGCAGCTCACCGGGGGGGCTCTATGGCTACACCCTC.